These 13 T cell receptor beta chains were sequenced from one sample in a study of blood T cell repertoires in COVID-19. Produced via immunoSEQ multiplex PCR; TCRdb's table is partial and in-frame only. The sample holds about 140,000 clones, around 80% seen once. Sequencing was performed on peripheral blood. The origin of the receptors is a woman aged 80 or older with active or convalescent COVID-19.

CDR3 sequence: CASSRGPDRAQETQYF. CDR3 nucleotides: TGCGCCAGCAGCCGCGGCCCGGACAGGGCACAAGAGACCCAGTACTTC. The chain is built from TRBV4-1 and TRBJ2-5; TRBD1 agrees at 8 bases. The CDR3 covers 16 residues. V was pared by 4 bases and J by 2 bases, with 9 bases of the junction left unmatched. Germline values: CDR1 MGHRA, CDR2 YSYEKL.

The J gene is TRBJ2-2, the V gene TRBV30, with D perhaps TRBD1 (6 bases). The V gene lost 4 bases and the J gene lost 2 bases, with 14 bases spanning the gap. Germline V CDR1 and CDR2: GTSNPN, SVGIG (reference sequence). The CDR3 consists of 15 residues. The DNA for the CDR3 is TGTGCCTGGACGAAAACAGGGATAAACACCGGGGAGCTGTTTTTT. Translation gives CAWTKTGINTGELFF.

CDR3 coding DNA: TGTGCCTGGACCTTGGTAGGGGCCAACACTGAAGCTTTCTTT. Its protein product is CAWTLVGANTEAFF. The V call is TRBV30, the J call TRBJ1-1, with a weak D call TRBD1 (5 bases). CDR3 length: 14 residues. Germline CDR1 reads GTSNPN; CDR2 reads SVGIG (reference sequence). Trimming pared 4 bases from V and 2 bases from J, leaving 14 bases between.

V is TRBV7-2 and J is TRBJ1-1; D ambiguous. Germline V CDR1 and CDR2: SGHTA, FQGNSA. The CDR3 sequence is 14 residues long. Trimming shortened V by 1 base and J by 1 base, and 7 bases separated the two germline ends. The CDR3 nucleotides read TGTGCCAGCAGCTTAGGGCGGGAGAACACTGAAGCTTTCTTT. Its protein product is CASSLGRENTEAFF.

The chain couples TRBV15 to TRBJ1-6, with 7 bases that match TRBD1. Per the germline V gene, CDR1 is LNHNV and CDR2 is YYDKDF (reference sequence). This CDR3 contains 14 residues. V gave up 3 bases and J gave up 10 bases; unmatched junction bases: 6. CDR3 residues: CATSSRQGASPLHF. The DNA of the CDR3 is TGTGCCACCAGCAGTAGACAGGGAGCCTCACCCCTCCACTTT.

The chain is built from TRBV6-5 and TRBJ1-2; 7 bases are shared with TRBD1. There are 12 residues in the CDR3. Germline CDR1 MNHEY, CDR2 SVGAGI. The V segment lost 8 bases and the J segment 2 bases; nucleotides outside the gene matches: 2. The CDR3 sequence is CASPGQNYGYTF. As DNA, the CDR3 is TGTGCCAGCCCGGGACAGAACTATGGCTACACCTTC.

The chain uses TRBV28 and TRBJ1-2; perhaps TRBD1 as D (5 bases). V dropped 9 bases and J dropped 0 bases, with 8 bases sitting between them. The CDR3 length is 12 residues. The germline CDR1 and CDR2 sequences are MDHEN and SYDVKM. CDR3 loop: CASGGTNYGYTF. For the CDR3, the DNA is TGTGCCAGTGGGGGGACTAACTATGGCTACACCTTC.

CDR3 bases: TGTGCCAGCAGCTTAGCATGGGAGTCCTCTAACTATGGCTACACCTTC. This sequence encodes CASSLAWESSNYGYTF. The rearrangement uses TRBV7-8 and TRBJ1-2; D is uncertain. Germline CDR1 and CDR2: SGHVS and FQNEAQ. Trimming shortened V by 0 bases and J by 0 bases, and 11 bases separated the two germline ends. This CDR3 is 16 amino acids long.

The chain is built from TRBV7-8 and TRBJ1-1; no clear D gene. Germline V CDR1 and CDR2: SGHVS, FQNEAQ. V lost 1 base and J lost 1, with 13 bases in between. The CDR3 is 16 amino acids. As DNA, the CDR3 is TGTGCCAGCAGCTTAGGAGTTGGGCTCGGGAACACTGAAGCTTTCTTT. Protein: CASSLGVGLGNTEAFF.

CDR3 sequence reads: CASSFSGGAIGELFF. CDR3 coding DNA: TGCGCCAGCAGCTTCAGCGGGGGGGCGATCGGGGAGCTGTTTTTT. The chain combines TRBV4-1 with TRBJ2-2, with 10 bases identical to TRBD2. This CDR3 region has 15 residues. V was pared by 5 bases and J by 7 bases, with 7 bases of the junction left unmatched. CDR1 and CDR2 (germline): MGHRA, YSYEKL.

The chain recombines TRBV30 with TRBJ1-1, with D possibly TRBD1 on 5 matching bases. The germline CDR1 and CDR2 sequences are GTSNPN and SVGIG (reference sequence). Trimming removed 1 base at V and 4 bases at J, with 10 bases between. The length of the CDR3 is 13 residues. The CDR3 region is CAWSAGTSTEAFF. The CDR3 DNA follows: TGTGCCTGGAGTGCCGGGACTTCCACTGAAGCTTTCTTT.

This clone was observed a few times. The J gene is TRBJ2-7, the V gene TRBV7-8; 10 bases align to TRBD1. CDR3 length: 15 amino acids. The V gene's germline CDR1 is SGHVS and CDR2 FQNEAQ. With V trimmed by 4 bases and J by 3 bases, 6 bases remained unmatched. Written as DNA, the CDR3 is TGTGCCAGCAGCTACTCCGGGACAGGGGACTACGAGCAGTACTTC. Translating it yields CASSYSGTGDYEQYF.

V usage is TRBV18 and J usage is TRBJ1-2; 8 bases map to TRBD1. Germline V gene lookup returns CDR1 KGHSH and CDR2 LQKENI. Germline trimming cut 6 bases from V and 4 bases from J; bases unmatched to any gene: 4. CDR3 length equals 13 residues. The CDR3 sequence is CASSAGTGYGYTF. The CDR3 nucleotides are TGTGCCAGCTCGGCCGGGACAGGCTATGGCTACACCTTC.